The subject of this entry is one TCR beta chain. Its target is not known. Amplification targeted TCR beta CDR3 regions from RNA transcripts. First-round RT-PCR of the TCR CDR3 relied on the HTBI primer set. TCRdb independently ran MiXCR on the multiplex PCR reads; one entry per CDR3 protein. The sample includes fewer than 900,000 distinct CDR3 sequences, about 17% of them seen just once. The data originate from a study of T cells in Graves' hyperthyroidism and ophthalmopathy. Study-level findings and limits: Before onset, by a median of approximately 6.2 months, the model predicted ophthalmopathy.

Germline values: CDR1 LNHDA, CDR2 SQIVND (reference sequence). V dropped 4 bases and J dropped 1; count of bases not matched to a gene: 3. This CDR3 is 15 amino acids long. The chain combines TRBV19 with TRBJ1-1; 10 nucleotides align to TRBD1. Sample: blood. The receptor comes from a woman aged 50 to 60 with Graves' hyperthyroidism that later progressed to Graves' ophthalmopathy. For the CDR3, the DNA is TGTGCCAGTAGTACCGGGACAGGGGAGAACACTGAAGCTTTCTTT. Translation gives CASSTGTGENTEAFF. Full variable domain (rest looked up from reference TRBV19 and TRBJ1-1): DGGITQSPKYLFRKEGQNVTLSCEQNLNHDAMYWYRQDPGQGLRLIYYSQIVNDFQKGDIAEGYSVSREKKESFPLTVTSAQKNPTAFYLCASSTGTGENTEAFFGQGTRLTVV.